This passage covers 26 T cell receptor beta chains from one sample sequenced in a study of blood T cell repertoires in COVID-19. The data were produced by immunoSEQ multiplex PCR, yet TCRdb's version contains in-frame clones alone and is incomplete. The profile shows over 200,000 clones, approximately 79% of them singletons. The sequenced sample consisted of peripheral blood. Every receptor here comes from a human donor in a cohort sampled during active COVID-19.

The V and J genes are TRBV2 and TRBJ2-1, with no clear D. Germline CDR1 is SNHLY and CDR2 is FYNNEI. The CDR3 is made up of 11 amino acids. The V end was cut by 1 base, the J end by 9 bases, with 4 bases between. The CDR3: CASSEGSEQFF. The CDR3, as DNA: TGTGCCAGCAGTGAAGGGAGTGAGCAGTTCTTC.

V and J are TRBV15 and TRBJ1-6; D gene uncertain. The CDR3 runs 15 residues. With 0 bases removed from V and 10 bases from J, the gap between germline ends came to 13 bases. Germline V gene sequence: CDR1 LNHNV, CDR2 YYDKDF (reference sequence). The CDR3: CATSRELTSSSPLHF. In DNA, the CDR3 is TGTGCCACCAGCAGAGAATTGACATCCTCCTCACCCCTCCACTTT.

This clone appeared a few times. J is TRBJ2-7 and V is TRBV7-8, with 10 bases identical to TRBD2. This CDR3 has 15 amino acids. J lost 6 bases, V lost 5 bases, and 10 bases had no gene match. CDR1 is SGHVS and CDR2 is FQNEAQ in the germline V gene. Here the CDR3 reads CASSAESGRAVEQYF. The CDR3 DNA follows: TGTGCCAGCAGCGCAGAAAGCGGGAGGGCCGTCGAGCAGTACTTC.

V is TRBV27 and J is TRBJ2-7; 11 bases match TRBD1. V lost 6 bases and J lost 1; bases outside the gene matches: 5. CDR1 and CDR2 (germline): MNHEY, SMNVEV (reference sequence). CDR3 length: 15 amino acids. The CDR3 is CASSAGTGGSYEQYF. As DNA, the CDR3 is TGTGCCAGCAGCGCCGGGACAGGGGGTTCCTACGAGCAGTACTTC.

The chain recombines TRBV28 with TRBJ1-2, with D perhaps TRBD1 (6 bases). Germline CDR1 and CDR2: MDHEN and SYDVKM. The CDR3 sequence is 14 residues long. V was clipped by 2 bases and J by 3 bases, with 10 bases between them. CDR3 region: CASSLGQGHYGYTF. CDR3 sequence (DNA): TGTGCCAGCAGTTTAGGGCAGGGGCACTATGGCTACACCTTC.

This clone was picked up one time. CDR3 sequence: CASSGGQWTNIQYF. DNA for the CDR3: TGTGCCAGCAGCGGGGGCCAATGGACGAACATTCAGTACTTC. The chain carries TRBV9 and TRBJ2-4, with a tentative D call TRBD1 (5 bases). V gave up 3 bases and J gave up 7 bases, with 14 bases separating them. CDR1 and CDR2 (germline): SGDLS, YYNGEE. This CDR3 contains 14 residues.

This clone turned up a few times. CDR3 amino acids: CASSLSGRGPYEQYF. CDR3 coding DNA: TGTGCCAGCAGCTTATCGGGCAGGGGGCCCTACGAGCAGTACTTC. The gene calls are TRBV11-3 and TRBJ2-7; 8 bases match TRBD1. The J segment lost 2 bases and the V segment lost 2 bases, leaving 5 bases of the junction unmatched. The germline CDR1 and CDR2 sequences are SGHNT and YENEEA. The CDR3 totals 15 residues.

This chain links TRBV5-4 with TRBJ2-3; 12 bases match TRBD2. Germline loops: CDR1 SGHNT, CDR2 YYREEE (reference sequence). The CDR3 covers 16 residues. The ends lost 3 bases at V and 2 bases at J; junction bases unmatched: 4. CDR3: CASSSTSGSYTDTQYF. The CDR3 DNA sequence: TGTGCCAGCAGCTCGACTAGCGGGAGTTACACAGATACGCAGTATTTT.

The table lists this clone with a few counts. The chain joins TRBV7-9 to TRBJ1-2, with D hard to call. The V and J ends lost 1 base and 0 bases respectively, with 3 bases between them. The CDR3 has 13 amino acids. Germline V CDR1 and CDR2: SEHNR, FQNEAQ (reference sequence). The CDR3 DNA reads TGTGCCAGCAGCTTAGTCACTAACTATGGCTACACCTTC. Residues: CASSLVTNYGYTF.

This clone has just one count. The chain has TRBV11-3 and TRBJ2-7, with D uncertain. Per germline, CDR1 SGHNT and CDR2 YENEEA. CDR3 length: 12 amino acids. Trimming took off 3 bases at V and 5 bases at J, with 8 bases between the two ends. CDR3: CASSFYDNEQYF. CDR3 nucleotide sequence: TGTGCCAGCAGCTTTTACGACAACGAGCAGTACTTC. Full variable domain (missing parts from reference TRBV11-3 and TRBJ2-7): EAGVVQSPRYKIIEKKQPVAFWCNPISGHNTLYWYLQNLGQGPELLIRYENEEAVDDSQLPKDRFSAERLKGVDSTLKIQPAELGDSAVYLCASSFYDNEQYFGPGTRLTVT.

The rearrangement joins TRBV21-1 to TRBJ2-4; the table names TRBD1, a call not compared with the DNA. TRBV21-1 corresponds to a pseudogene. The CDR3 is 19 amino acids. CDR3 protein: CASSNLVPGQGSTKNIQYF. The CDR3 DNA reads TGTGCCAGCAGCAACTTGGTCCCCGGACAGGGGTCAACCAAAAACATTCAGTACTTC.

A word on this clone: A far larger clone is one base from this, pointing to a likely read error. The V and J genes are TRBV25-1 and TRBJ2-1; 13 nucleotides match TRBD2. The germline V gene has CDR1 MGHDK and CDR2 SYGVNS. V gave up 4 bases and J gave up 6 bases; unmatched junction bases: 0. The CDR3 contains 14 residues. CDR3 amino acids: CASSGTSGSNEQFF. CDR3 bases: TGTGCCAGCAGTGGGACTAGCGGGAGCAATGAGCAGTTCTTC.

This rearrangement joins TRBV6-2 or TRBV6-3 to TRBJ2-4, with D unresolved. V gave up 2 bases and J gave up 0 bases, with 8 bases separating them. The germline V gene has CDR1 MNHEY and CDR2 SVGEGT. The CDR3 loop spans 15 amino acids. The CDR3 is CASSYQRLAKNIQYF. Written as DNA, the CDR3 is TGTGCCAGCAGTTACCAGAGGCTAGCCAAAAACATTCAGTACTTC.

The gene calls are TRBV11-2 and TRBJ2-1, with unresolved D. The CDR3 extends over 15 amino acids. Trimming took off 1 base at V and 0 bases at J, with 7 bases between the two ends. Per the germline V gene, CDR1 is SGHAT and CDR2 is FQNNGV. CDR3 bases: TGTGCCAGCAGCTTAGGTCTCAGCTCCTACAATGAGCAGTTCTTC. It codes for CASSLGLSSYNEQFF. The variable domain in full, completed from reference TRBV11-2 and TRBJ2-1, reads EAGVAQSPRYKIIEKRQSVAFWCNPISGHATLYWYQQILGQGPKLLIQFQNNGVVDDSQLPKDRFSAERLKGVDSTLKIQPAKLEDSAVYLCASSLGLSSYNEQFFGPGTRLTVL.

This chain connects TRBV28 to TRBJ2-1; 7 nucleotides line up with TRBD2. This CDR3 comprises 16 residues. The V and J ends lost 6 bases and 0 bases, in that order; junction bases with no gene match: 8. Germline CDR1 MDHEN, CDR2 SYDVKM. CDR3 DNA: TGTGCCAGCAGCTTAGCGGGCGGGAGCTCCTACAATGAGCAGTTCTTC. Translation: CASSLAGGSSYNEQFF.

The genes are TRBV10-3 and TRBJ2-5, with TRBD2 matching 8 bases. J was trimmed by 4 bases and V by 6 bases; bases with no gene match: 13. The CDR3 is 16 residues long. CDR1 is ENHRY, CDR2 SYGVKD, per germline. The CDR3 DNA reads as TGTGCCATCAGCCCTAGGAGCGGGAGAGAACGAGAGACCCAGTACTTC. It codes for CAISPRSGRERETQYF.

V usage is TRBV7-2 and J usage is TRBJ1-1, with D possibly being TRBD1 (6 bases). With 3 bases removed from V and 1 base from J, the gap between germline ends came to 15 bases. Germline CDR1 and CDR2: SGHTA and FQGNSA. This CDR3 spans 16 amino acids. The CDR3 nucleotides read TGTGCCAGCAGCTTGGACAGCCTCGGCACGAACACTGAAGCTTTCTTT. Its translation is CASSLDSLGTNTEAFF.

This clone was found once. The V gene is TRBV2, the J gene TRBJ1-1; weak D call: TRBD1 (6 bases). In germline, CDR1 is SNHLY, CDR2 FYNNEI. The CDR3 is made up of 14 amino acids. Trimming took 6 bases from V and 1 from J, leaving 12 bases between them. The CDR3, as DNA: TGTGCCAGCAGCCGGGAACAGGGGAACACTGAAGCTTTCTTT. This sequence encodes CASSREQGNTEAFF.

The rearrangement joins TRBV5-1 to TRBJ1-1; D gene ambiguous. The V and J ends lost 0 bases and 0 bases respectively, with 6 bases between them. CDR1 SGHRS and CDR2 YFSETQ come from the germline V gene. The CDR3 consists of 14 residues. CDR3 nucleotides: TGCGCCAGCAGCTTGGTGGCGGTGAACACTGAAGCTTTCTTT. It codes for CASSLVAVNTEAFF.

This chain links TRBV2 with TRBJ1-2; no clear D. CDR1 and CDR2 (germline): SNHLY, FYNNEI. This CDR3 spans 14 amino acids. Trimming stripped 8 bases from V and 1 base from J, with 14 bases between. The CDR3 DNA reads as TGTGCCAGCCGCGGGCCCTCCATTAACTATGGCTACACCTTC. As protein: CASRGPSINYGYTF.

This clone appeared a few times. This chain links TRBV19 with TRBJ2-2, with 8 nucleotides matching TRBD2. From germline, CDR1 is LNHDA and CDR2 SQIVND (reference sequence). V shed 7 bases, J shed 6 bases, and the junction held 10 bases outside the gene matches. The CDR3 is 15 residues long. The CDR3 DNA reads as TGTGCCAGTAAGGGGTTAGCGGGACCCCCCGGGGAGCTGTTTTTT. Residues: CASKGLAGPPGELFF.

This clone came up once. The gene calls are TRBV15 and TRBJ1-5; D is uncertain. Trimming pared 4 bases from V and 2 bases from J, leaving 21 bases between. The CDR3 runs to 18 residues. Germline CDR1 and CDR2: LNHNV and YYDKDF (reference sequence). The CDR3 sequence: CATSIPPQSARGNQPQHF. Here the CDR3 DNA reads TGTGCCACCAGCATCCCTCCTCAGAGCGCCCGGGGCAATCAGCCCCAGCATTTT.

The gene calls are TRBV6-5 and TRBJ1-6; D gene uncertain. There are 13 residues in the CDR3. CDR1 is MNHEY and CDR2 is SVGAGI in the germline V gene. Trimming left V 0 bases short and J 10 bases short, with 7 bases between. CDR3 coding DNA: TGTGCCAGCAGTTACTCGGCGGTATCACCCCTCCACTTT. Translated, it gives CASSYSAVSPLHF.

V usage is TRBV4-2 and J usage is TRBJ2-7, with TRBD1 as a possible D gene (6 bases). Trimming removed 1 base from V and 4 bases from J, with 11 bases in between. The CDR3 is made up of 14 amino acids. Germline CDR1 LGHNA, CDR2 YNFKEQ. The CDR3 reads CASSQGQGWYEQYF. The DNA for the CDR3 is TGTGCCAGCAGCCAAGGGCAGGGGTGGTACGAGCAGTACTTC.

The rearrangement joins TRBV19 to TRBJ1-1, with D hard to call. The germline CDR1 and CDR2 sequences are LNHDA and SQIVND (reference sequence). The CDR3 totals 13 residues. V gave up 5 bases and J gave up 1 base, with 8 bases separating them. The DNA for the CDR3 is TGTGCCAGTAGTTTCGGAGGGAACACTGAAGCTTTCTTT. This sequence encodes CASSFGGNTEAFF.

The J gene is TRBJ2-7, the V gene TRBV6-6; D possibly corresponds to TRBD1 (5 bases). Germline V lookup: CDR1 MNHNY, CDR2 SVGAGI (reference sequence). This CDR3 region has 15 residues. Trimming took 4 bases from V and 3 from J, leaving 16 bases between them. CDR3: CASSSQPDTSYEQYF. In DNA form, the CDR3 reads TGTGCCAGCAGTTCCCAACCGGACACGAGCTACGAGCAGTACTTC.